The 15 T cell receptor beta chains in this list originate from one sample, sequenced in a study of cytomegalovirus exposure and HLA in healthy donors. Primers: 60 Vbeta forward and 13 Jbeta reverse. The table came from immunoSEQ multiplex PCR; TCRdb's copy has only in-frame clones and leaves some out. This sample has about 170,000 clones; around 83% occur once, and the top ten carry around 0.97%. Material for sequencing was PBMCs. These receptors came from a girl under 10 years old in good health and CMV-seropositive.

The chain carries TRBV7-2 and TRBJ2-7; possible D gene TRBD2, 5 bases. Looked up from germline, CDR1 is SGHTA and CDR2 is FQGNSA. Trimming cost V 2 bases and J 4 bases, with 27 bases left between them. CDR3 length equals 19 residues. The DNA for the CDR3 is TGTGCCAGCAGCTTATCATTCCTAGCCCTCCGACCTGAGGCTTACGAGCAGTACTTC. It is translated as CASSLSFLALRPEAYEQYF. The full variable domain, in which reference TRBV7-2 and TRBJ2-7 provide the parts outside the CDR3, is GAGVSQSPSNKVTEKGKDVELRCDPISGHTALYWYRQSLGQGLEFLIYFQGNSAPDKSGLPSDRFSAERTGGSVSTLTIQRTQQEDSAVYLCASSLSFLALRPEAYEQYFGPGTRLTVT.

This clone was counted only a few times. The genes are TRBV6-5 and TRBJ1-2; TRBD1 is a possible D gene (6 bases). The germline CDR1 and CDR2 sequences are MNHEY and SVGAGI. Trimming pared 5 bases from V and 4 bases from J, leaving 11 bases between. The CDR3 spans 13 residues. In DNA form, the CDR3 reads TGTGCCAGCAGTGAAGGGGGAGCCTATGGCTACACCTTC. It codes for CASSEGGAYGYTF.

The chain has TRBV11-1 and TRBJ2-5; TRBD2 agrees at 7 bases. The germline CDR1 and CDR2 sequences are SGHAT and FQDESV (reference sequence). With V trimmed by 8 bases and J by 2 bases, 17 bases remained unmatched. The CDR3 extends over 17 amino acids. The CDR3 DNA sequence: TGTGCCAGCGAGAGCGGGACTTGGGGTGTCGGGCAAGAGACCCAGTACTTC. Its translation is CASESGTWGVGQETQYF.

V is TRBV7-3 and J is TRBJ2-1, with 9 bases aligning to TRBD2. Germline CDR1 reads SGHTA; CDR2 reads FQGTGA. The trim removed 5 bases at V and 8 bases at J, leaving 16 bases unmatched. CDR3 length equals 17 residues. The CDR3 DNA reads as TGTGCCAGCAGCCCGTGGGGACACGGCGGGAGGGGTGATGAGCAGTTCTTC. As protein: CASSPWGHGGRGDEQFF.

The CDR3 bases are TGTGCCAGCAGCGCAACAGGGGTTGGGCTGGAGACCCAGTACTTC. Protein sequence: CASSATGVGLETQYF. The rearrangement links TRBV9 to TRBJ2-5; 7 positions match TRBD1. The CDR3 is 15 residues long. Looked up from germline, CDR1 is SGDLS and CDR2 is YYNGEE. V was pared by 3 bases and J by 5 bases, with 10 bases of the junction left unmatched.

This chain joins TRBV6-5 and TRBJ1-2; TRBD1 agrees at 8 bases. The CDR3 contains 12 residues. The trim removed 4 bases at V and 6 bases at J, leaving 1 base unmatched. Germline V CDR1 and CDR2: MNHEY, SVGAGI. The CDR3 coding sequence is TGTGCCAGCAGTTTGACAGGGGATGGCTACACCTTC. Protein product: CASSLTGDGYTF.

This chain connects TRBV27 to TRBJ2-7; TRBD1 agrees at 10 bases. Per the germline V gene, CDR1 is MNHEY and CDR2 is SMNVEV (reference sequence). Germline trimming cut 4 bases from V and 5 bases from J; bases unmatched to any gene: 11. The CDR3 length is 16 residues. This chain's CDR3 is CASSSPDRGRGHEQYF. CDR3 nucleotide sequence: TGTGCCAGCAGTTCCCCCGACAGGGGGCGAGGACACGAGCAGTACTTC.

CDR3 sequence reads: CASSRTGTGGDYEQYF. In DNA form, the CDR3 reads TGTGCCAGCAGCCGGACCGGGACAGGGGGCGACTACGAGCAGTACTTC. V usage is TRBV7-9 and J usage is TRBJ2-7; 12 bases map to TRBD1. The germline CDR1 and CDR2 sequences are SEHNR and FQNEAQ (reference sequence). This CDR3 has 16 amino acids. Losses at the gene ends were 5 bases for V and 3 bases for J; bases not matched to a gene: 8. Drawing the rest from reference TRBV7-9 and TRBJ2-7, the complete variable domain is DTGVSQNPRHKITKRGQNVTFRCDPISEHNRLYWYRQTLGQGPEFLTYFQNEAQLEKSRLLSDRFSAERPKGSFSTLEIQRTEQGDSAMYLCASSRTGTGGDYEQYFGPGTRLTVT.

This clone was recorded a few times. The CDR3 loop is CASSASGQLTYEQYF. The CDR3 DNA reads TGTGCCAGCAGTGCCTCGGGACAGCTAACCTACGAGCAGTACTTC. The V gene is TRBV27, the J gene TRBJ2-7, with TRBD1 identical over 7 bases. CDR1 is MNHEY and CDR2 is SMNVEV in the germline V gene (reference sequence). The CDR3 consists of 15 residues. V dropped 5 bases and J dropped 2; count of bases not matched to a gene: 9.

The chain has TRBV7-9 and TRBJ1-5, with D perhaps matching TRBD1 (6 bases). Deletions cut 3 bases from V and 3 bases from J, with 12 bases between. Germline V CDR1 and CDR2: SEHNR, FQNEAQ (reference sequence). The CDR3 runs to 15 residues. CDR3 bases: TGTGCCAGCAGCTTGGCGGGGGCTCTCAATCAGCCCCAGCATTTT. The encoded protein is CASSLAGALNQPQHF.

CDR3 DNA: TGCGCCAGCAGCCAAGGTCACAGTGGGAACACTGAAGCTTTCTTT. This sequence encodes CASSQGHSGNTEAFF. The chain employs TRBV4-1 and TRBJ1-1; no definite D call. The V and J ends lost 1 base and 1 base respectively, with 10 bases between them. Germline CDR1 MGHRA, CDR2 YSYEKL. There are 15 residues in the CDR3.

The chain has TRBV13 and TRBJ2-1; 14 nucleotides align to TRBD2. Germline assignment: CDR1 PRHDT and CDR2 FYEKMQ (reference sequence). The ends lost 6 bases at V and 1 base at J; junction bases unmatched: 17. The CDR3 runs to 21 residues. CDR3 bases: TGTGCCAGCAGGGAGAGGGCCGGGACTAGCGGGAGTAGCCCGTCCTACAATGAGCAGTTCTTC. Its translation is CASRERAGTSGSSPSYNEQFF.

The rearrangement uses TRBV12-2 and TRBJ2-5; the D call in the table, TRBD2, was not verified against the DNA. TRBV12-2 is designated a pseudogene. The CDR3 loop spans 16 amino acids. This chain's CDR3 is CASRRTSGRTDETQYF. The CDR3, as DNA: TGTGCAAGTCGCCGGACTAGCGGGAGAACGGATGAGACCCAGTACTTC.

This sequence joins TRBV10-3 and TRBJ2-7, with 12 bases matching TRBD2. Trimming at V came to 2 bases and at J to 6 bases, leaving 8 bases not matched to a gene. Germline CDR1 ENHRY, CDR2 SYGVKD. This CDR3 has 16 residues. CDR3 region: CAISEPGGLAGSEQYF. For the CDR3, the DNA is TGTGCCATCAGTGAGCCGGGGGGACTAGCGGGCTCCGAGCAGTACTTC.

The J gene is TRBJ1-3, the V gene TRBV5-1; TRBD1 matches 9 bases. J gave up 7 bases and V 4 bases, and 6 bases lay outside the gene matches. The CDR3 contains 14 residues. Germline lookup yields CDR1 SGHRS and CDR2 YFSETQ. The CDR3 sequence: CASSPGGQGNTIYF. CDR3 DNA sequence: TGCGCCAGCAGCCCTGGGGGACAGGGCAACACCATATATTTT.